These 11 T cell receptor beta chains share one sample of origin, sequenced in a study of cytomegalovirus exposure and HLA in healthy donors (dated by TCRdb to about 2017). Libraries were prepared through the immunoSEQ multiplex PCR assay. For the multiplex PCR, a mixture combining 60 forward primers for TCR Vbeta segments and 13 reverse primers for TCR Jbeta segments was used. The table comes from immuneACCESS by way of TCRdb, which keeps in-frame sequences with V and J called. Part of the clones is missing from these tables; in studies checked, under half for an unresolved V gene and the rest for unknown reasons. This sample comprises roughly 89,000 clones, 65% to 85% of them detected only once. The ten largest clones take up approximately 2% of the sample. Input material: PBMCs. The source of these receptors is a young man in good health and CMV-seronegative.

The chain is built from TRBV6-5 and TRBJ2-5; D is unclear. The CDR3 extends over 14 amino acids. Germline lookup yields CDR1 MNHEY and CDR2 SVGAGI. V lost 2 bases and J 5 bases, leaving 12 bases between the germline ends. CDR3 in DNA: TGTGCCAGCAGTTACGGGCTACCTTTGGAGACCCAGTACTTC. Protein product: CASSYGLPLETQYF.

In DNA form, the CDR3 reads TGTGCCAGCAGTTACTCGAGGAGAAACACTGAAGCTTTCTTT. Protein product: CASSYSRRNTEAFF. V is TRBV6-5 and J is TRBJ1-1; no reliable D call. CDR3 size: 14 residues. CDR1 is MNHEY and CDR2 is SVGAGI in the germline V gene. The V end was cut by 0 bases, the J end by 2 bases, with 7 bases between.

The V gene is TRBV27, the J gene TRBJ2-7, with 9 bases lining up with TRBD2. This CDR3 has 16 amino acids. CDR1 and CDR2 from the germline V gene are MNHEY and SMNVEV (reference sequence). Trimming took 3 bases from V and 2 from J; bases not matched to a gene: 8. The CDR3 DNA reads TGTGCCAGCAGTTTTGATGCGGGGGGGTCCCCCTACGAGCAGTACTTC. Translation: CASSFDAGGSPYEQYF.

This rearrangement joins TRBV5-5 to TRBJ2-7; tentative D call: TRBD1 (6 bases). Germline V CDR1 and CDR2: SGHKS, YYEKEE (reference sequence). The CDR3 spans 15 residues. Trimming took 0 bases from V and 2 from J, leaving 12 bases between them. CDR3 sequence: CASSLEPGVAYEQYF. The CDR3 nucleotides are TGTGCCAGCAGCTTGGAGCCAGGGGTGGCCTACGAGCAGTACTTC. The full variable domain, in which reference TRBV5-5 and TRBJ2-7 provide the parts outside the CDR3, is DAGVTQSPTHLIKTRGQQVTLRCSPISGHKSVSWYQQVLGQGPQFIFQYYEKEERGRGNFPDRFSARQFPNYSSELNVNALLLGDSALYLCASSLEPGVAYEQYFGPGTRLTVT.

CDR3 residues: CASSLTGGGLRETQYF. In DNA, the CDR3 is TGTGCCAGCAGCTTAACCGGGGGGGGGCTTCGAGAGACCCAGTACTTC. The genes are TRBV7-3 and TRBJ2-5; TRBD2 matches at 8 bases. CDR3 length equals 16 residues. Germline assignment: CDR1 SGHTA and CDR2 FQGTGA. V lost 0 bases, J lost 4 bases, and 7 bases stayed unmatched.

The chain uses TRBV18 and TRBJ1-2; 7 positions match TRBD1. V lost 3 bases to trimming and J lost 4 bases; unmatched junction nucleotides: 8. CDR1 is KGHSH and CDR2 is LQKENI in the germline V gene. The CDR3 is made up of 15 amino acids. The CDR3 DNA sequence: TGTGCCAGCTCACCTGGGGACAGACGGCTCTATGGCTACACCTTC. It translates to CASSPGDRRLYGYTF.

The CDR3 region is CASSQGLVTEQYF. The CDR3 bases are TGCGCCAGCAGCCAGGGACTCGTGACCGAGCAGTACTTC. This sequence joins TRBV5-1 and TRBJ2-7; weak D call: TRBD2 (6 bases). Trimming took 4 bases from V and 6 from J, leaving 14 bases between them. This CDR3 is built from 13 residues. Germline V CDR1 and CDR2: SGHRS, YFSETQ.

There are a few counts of this clone. The chain recombines TRBV29-1 with TRBJ1-1; D not certain. The CDR3 length is 14 residues. Germline CDR1 is SQVTM and CDR2 is ANQGSEA. The ends were cut back, 4 bases at V and 11 bases at J, with 23 bases in the middle. Here the CDR3 reads CSVAGSGWAAMAFF. The DNA for the CDR3 is TGCAGCGTTGCGGGGTCAGGATGGGCGGCGATGGCTTTCTTT.

The chain carries TRBV29-1 and TRBJ1-4; D is undetermined. CDR3 size: 12 residues. Germline assignment: CDR1 SQVTM and CDR2 ANQGSEA. Trimming cost V 5 bases and J 6 bases, with 10 bases left between them. The DNA for the CDR3 is TGCAGCGTTCGGGGTGGAGATGAAAAACTGTTTTTT. Protein sequence: CSVRGGDEKLFF. Drawing the rest from reference TRBV29-1 and TRBJ1-4, the complete variable domain is SAVISQKPSRDICQRGTSLTIQCQVDSQVTMMFWYRQQPGQSLTLIATANQGSEATYESGFVIDKFPISRPNLTFSTLTVSNMSPEDSSIYLCSVRGGDEKLFFGSGTQLSVL.

This clone came up once. The J gene is TRBJ2-1, the V gene TRBV7-9, with D possibly matching TRBD2 (7 bases). V shed 6 bases and J shed 7 bases, with 13 bases lying between them. From germline, CDR1 is SEHNR and CDR2 FQNEAQ (reference sequence). The CDR3 loop spans 13 amino acids. CDR3 protein: CASRMGGPNEQFF. Written as DNA, the CDR3 is TGTGCCAGCAGGATGGGGGGGCCGAATGAGCAGTTCTTC.

J is TRBJ2-3 and V is TRBV2, with 11 bases aligning to TRBD2. This CDR3 has 15 amino acids. Germline V CDR1 and CDR2: SNHLY, FYNNEI. V lost 7 bases to trimming and J lost 2 bases; unmatched junction nucleotides: 5. In nucleotides, the CDR3 is TGTGCCAGCAACTTACTAGCGGGGGACACAGATACGCAGTATTTT. Amino acid sequence: CASNLLAGDTDTQYF.